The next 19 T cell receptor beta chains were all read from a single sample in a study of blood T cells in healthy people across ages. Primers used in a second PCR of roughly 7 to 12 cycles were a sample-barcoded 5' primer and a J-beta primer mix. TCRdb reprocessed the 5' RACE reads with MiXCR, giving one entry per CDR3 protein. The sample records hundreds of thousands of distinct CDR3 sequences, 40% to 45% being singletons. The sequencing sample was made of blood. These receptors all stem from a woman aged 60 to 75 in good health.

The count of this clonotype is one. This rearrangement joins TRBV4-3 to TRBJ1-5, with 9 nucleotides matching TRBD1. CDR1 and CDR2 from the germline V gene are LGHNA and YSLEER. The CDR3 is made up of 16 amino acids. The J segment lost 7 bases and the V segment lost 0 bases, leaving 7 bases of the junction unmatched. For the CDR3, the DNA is TGCGCCAGCAGCCAAGATCTTGGGACAGGGAGCCAGCCCCAGCATTTT. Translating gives CASSQDLGTGSQPQHF.

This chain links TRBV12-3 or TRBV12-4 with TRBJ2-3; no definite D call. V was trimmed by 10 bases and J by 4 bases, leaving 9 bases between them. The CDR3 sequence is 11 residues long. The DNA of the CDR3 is TGTGCCATAAAAAGGGCAGATACGCAGTATTTT. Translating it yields CAIKRADTQYF.

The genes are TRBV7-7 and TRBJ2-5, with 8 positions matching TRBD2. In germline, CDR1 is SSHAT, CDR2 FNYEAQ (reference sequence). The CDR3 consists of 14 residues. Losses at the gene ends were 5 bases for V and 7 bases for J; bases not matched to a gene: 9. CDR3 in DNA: TGTGCCAGCAGCCAGACTAGCGCGGCCGGGACCCAGTACTTC. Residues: CASSQTSAAGTQYF.

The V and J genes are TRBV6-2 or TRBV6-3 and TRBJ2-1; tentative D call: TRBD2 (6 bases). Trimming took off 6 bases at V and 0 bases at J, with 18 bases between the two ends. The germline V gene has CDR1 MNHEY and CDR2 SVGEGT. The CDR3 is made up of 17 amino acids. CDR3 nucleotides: TGTGCCAGCAGCTTACGAAGCGGGTCGAGCTCCTACAATGAGCAGTTCTTC. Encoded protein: CASSLRSGSSSYNEQFF.

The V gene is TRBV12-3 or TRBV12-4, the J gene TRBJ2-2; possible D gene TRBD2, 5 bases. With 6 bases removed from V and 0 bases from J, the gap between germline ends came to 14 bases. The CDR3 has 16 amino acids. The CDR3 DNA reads TGTGCCAGCAGCCCCGGGGTTTCCGCGAACACCGGGGAGCTGTTTTTT. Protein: CASSPGVSANTGELFF.

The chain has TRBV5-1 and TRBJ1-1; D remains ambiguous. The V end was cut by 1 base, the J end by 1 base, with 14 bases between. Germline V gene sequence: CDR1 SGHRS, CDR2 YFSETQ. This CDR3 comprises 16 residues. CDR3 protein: CASSLISVGKNTEAFF. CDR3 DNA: TGCGCCAGCAGCTTGATTAGTGTTGGGAAGAACACTGAAGCTTTCTTT.

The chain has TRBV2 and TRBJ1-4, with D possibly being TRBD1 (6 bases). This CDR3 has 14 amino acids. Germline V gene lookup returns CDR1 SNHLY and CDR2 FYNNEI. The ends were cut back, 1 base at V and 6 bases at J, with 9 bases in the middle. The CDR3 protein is CASSEGGGDEKLFF. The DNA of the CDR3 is TGTGCCAGCAGTGAAGGGGGGGGCGATGAAAAACTGTTTTTT.

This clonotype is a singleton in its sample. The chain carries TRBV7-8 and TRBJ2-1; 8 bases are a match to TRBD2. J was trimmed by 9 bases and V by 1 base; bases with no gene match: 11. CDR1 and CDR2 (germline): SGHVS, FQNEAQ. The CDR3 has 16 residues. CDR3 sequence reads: CASSLVNGGVFGEQFF. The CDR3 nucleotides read TGTGCCAGCAGCTTAGTAAACGGGGGGGTTTTCGGTGAGCAGTTCTTC.

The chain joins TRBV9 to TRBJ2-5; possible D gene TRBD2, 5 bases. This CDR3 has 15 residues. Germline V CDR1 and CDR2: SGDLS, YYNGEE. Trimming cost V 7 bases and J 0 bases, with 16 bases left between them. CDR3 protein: CASGKVLAHQETQYF. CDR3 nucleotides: TGTGCCAGCGGCAAGGTTCTAGCCCACCAAGAGACCCAGTACTTC.

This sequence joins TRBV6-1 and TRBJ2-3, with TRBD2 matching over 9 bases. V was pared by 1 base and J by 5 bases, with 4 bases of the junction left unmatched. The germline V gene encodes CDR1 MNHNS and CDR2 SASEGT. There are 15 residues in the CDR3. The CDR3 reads CASSEGGSGGDTQYF. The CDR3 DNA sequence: TGTGCCAGCAGTGAAGGGGGTAGCGGGGGAGATACGCAGTATTTT.

The CDR3, as DNA: TGTGCCAGCAGCCCTACAATAAGTGGTGTGTGGACCCAGTACTTC. Translation gives CASSPTISGVWTQYF. V gene TRBV3-1 combines with J gene TRBJ2-5; D remains unclear. The CDR3 is made up of 15 amino acids. V shed 4 bases and J shed 7 bases, with 19 bases lying between them. Germline loops: CDR1 LGHDT, CDR2 YNNKEL (reference sequence).

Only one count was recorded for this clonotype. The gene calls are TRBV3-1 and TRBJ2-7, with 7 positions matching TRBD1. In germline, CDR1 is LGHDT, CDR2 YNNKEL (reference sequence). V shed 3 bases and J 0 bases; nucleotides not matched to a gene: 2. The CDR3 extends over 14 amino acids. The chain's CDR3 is CASSHGTASYEQYF. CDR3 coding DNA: TGTGCCAGCAGCCACGGGACAGCCTCCTACGAGCAGTACTTC.

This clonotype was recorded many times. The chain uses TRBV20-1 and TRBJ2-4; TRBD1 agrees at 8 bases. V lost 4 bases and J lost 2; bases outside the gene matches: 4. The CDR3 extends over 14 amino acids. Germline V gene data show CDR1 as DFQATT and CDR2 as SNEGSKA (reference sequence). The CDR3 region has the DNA TGCAGTGCTACAGGGGGCACAACCAAAAACATTCAGTACTTC. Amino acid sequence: CSATGGTTKNIQYF.

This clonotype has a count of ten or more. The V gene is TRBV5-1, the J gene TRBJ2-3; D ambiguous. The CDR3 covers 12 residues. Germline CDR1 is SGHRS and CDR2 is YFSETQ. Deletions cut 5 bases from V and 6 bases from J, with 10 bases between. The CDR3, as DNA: TGCGCCAGCAGAGCCACGTTGGATACGCAGTATTTT. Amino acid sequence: CASRATLDTQYF.

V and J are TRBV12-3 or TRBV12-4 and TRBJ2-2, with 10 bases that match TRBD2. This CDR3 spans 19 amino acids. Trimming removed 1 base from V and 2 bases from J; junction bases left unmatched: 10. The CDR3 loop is CASSLVPSGGAVNTGELFF. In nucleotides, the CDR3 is TGTGCCAGCAGTTTAGTTCCCAGCGGGGGGGCCGTAAACACCGGGGAGCTGTTTTTT.

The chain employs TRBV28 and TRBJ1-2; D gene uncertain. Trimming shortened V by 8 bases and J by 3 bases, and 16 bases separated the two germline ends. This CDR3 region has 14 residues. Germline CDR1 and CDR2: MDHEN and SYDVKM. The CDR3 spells CASCRGGTYYGYTF. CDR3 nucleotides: TGTGCCAGCTGTAGAGGAGGCACTTACTATGGCTACACCTTC.

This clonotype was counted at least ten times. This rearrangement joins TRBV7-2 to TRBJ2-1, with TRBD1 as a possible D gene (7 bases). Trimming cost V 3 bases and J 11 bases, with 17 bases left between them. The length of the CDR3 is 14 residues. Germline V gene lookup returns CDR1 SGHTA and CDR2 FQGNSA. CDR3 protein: CASSLGGQAYQQFF. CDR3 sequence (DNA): TGTGCCAGCAGCTTGGGAGGACAGGCCTATCAGCAGTTCTTC. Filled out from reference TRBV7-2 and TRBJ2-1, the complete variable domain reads GAGVSQSPSNKVTEKGKDVELRCDPISGHTALYWYRQSLGQGLEFLIYFQGNSAPDKSGLPSDRFSAERTGGSVSTLTIQRTQQEDSAVYLCASSLGGQAYQQFFGPGTRLTVL.

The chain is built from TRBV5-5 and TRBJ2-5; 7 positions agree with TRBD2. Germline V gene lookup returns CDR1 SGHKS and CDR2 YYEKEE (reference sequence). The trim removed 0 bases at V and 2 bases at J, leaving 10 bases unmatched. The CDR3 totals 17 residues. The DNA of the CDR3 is TGTGCCAGCAGCTTGGGGAACTCGGGAGGACGACAAGAGACCCAGTACTTC. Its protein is CASSLGNSGGRQETQYF.

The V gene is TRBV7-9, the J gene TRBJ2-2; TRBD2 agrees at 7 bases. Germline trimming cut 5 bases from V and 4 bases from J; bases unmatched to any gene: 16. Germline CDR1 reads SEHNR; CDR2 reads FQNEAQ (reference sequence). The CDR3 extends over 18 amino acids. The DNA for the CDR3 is TGTGCCAGCAGCCGGAGAGGGCCCGGACTAGATGCCACCGGGGAGCTGTTTTTT. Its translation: CASSRRGPGLDATGELFF. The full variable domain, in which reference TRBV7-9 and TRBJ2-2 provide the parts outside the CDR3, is DTGVSQNPRHKITKRGQNVTFRCDPISEHNRLYWYRQTLGQGPEFLTYFQNEAQLEKSRLLSDRFSAERPKGSFSTLEIQRTEQGDSAMYLCASSRRGPGLDATGELFFGEGSRLTVL.